These 31 T cell receptor beta chains were all obtained from the same sample, sequenced in a study of metastatic and nonmetastatic thyroid tumors. All patients were treatment-naive before thyroid surgery. TCRdb re-called the PCR reads via MiXCR. The table includes about 59,000 clones, about 17% detected once. Sequences were obtained from blood. The receptors were gathered from a male donor with papillary thyroid cancer or a benign thyroid nodule (not recorded which). Some clones in this sample may be carry-over from other donors' samples.

This clone came up many times. The chain has TRBV4-1 and TRBJ2-2, with D possibly called TRBD1 or TRBD2 (5 bases each). Germline V gives CDR1 MGHRA, CDR2 YSYEKL. The CDR3 has 16 amino acids. The V end was cut by 0 bases, the J end by 6 bases, with 14 bases between. The CDR3 nucleotides are TGCGCCAGCAGCCAAGATTCGGGACCGGGCGCCGGGGAGCTGTTTTTT. It codes for CASSQDSGPGAGELFF.

This clone has at least ten counts. The chain recombines TRBV24-1 with TRBJ2-6; D is undetermined. Trimming took 9 bases from V and 0 from J, leaving 5 bases between them. There are 13 residues in the CDR3. Germline CDR1 reads KGHDR; CDR2 reads SFDVKD. The CDR3 reads CATRGSGANVLTF. For the CDR3, the DNA is TGTGCCACCCGAGGCTCTGGGGCCAACGTCCTGACTTTC.

This clone was picked up many times. The same CDR3 is also encoded by other DNA sequences in this sample. This sequence joins TRBV20-1 and TRBJ1-1; D gene unclear. Trimming removed 0 bases at V and 1 base at J, with 6 bases between. The germline V gene has CDR1 DFQATT and CDR2 SNEGSKA (reference sequence). The CDR3 has 13 amino acids. The CDR3 spells CSARDQENTEAFF. DNA of the CDR3: TGCAGTGCTAGAGATCAAGAGAACACTGAAGCTTTCTTT.

This clone was observed many times. The gene calls are TRBV12-3 or TRBV12-4 and TRBJ1-3; D ambiguous. There are 16 residues in the CDR3. V was trimmed by 1 base and J by 0 bases, leaving 10 bases between them. CDR3 nucleotide sequence: TGTGCCAGCAGTTTAGGTTGGGCGACCTCTGGAAACACCATATATTTT. Amino acids: CASSLGWATSGNTIYF.

This clone came up many times. The rearrangement uses TRBV5-1 and TRBJ1-3, with D possibly matching TRBD1 (5 bases). This CDR3 region has 15 residues. Germline CDR1 is SGHRS and CDR2 is YFSETQ. V was cut by 3 bases and J by 2 bases, with 12 bases left in between. The CDR3 protein is CASSSSGGTGNTIYF. CDR3 nucleotides: TGCGCCAGCAGCTCGAGTGGGGGAACTGGAAACACCATATATTTT.

The table lists this clone with a count of one. The CDR3 DNA reads as TGTGCCTGGAGTGTAGCCGGGGAGCTGTTTTTT. It is translated as CAWSVAGELFF. The chain employs TRBV30 and TRBJ2-2, with D uncertain. The CDR3 has 11 residues. The germline V and J ends were trimmed by 0 bases and 6 bases, with 2 bases remaining between them. Germline V CDR1 and CDR2: GTSNPN, SVGIG (reference sequence).

This clone has only a few counts. The chain has TRBV5-4 and TRBJ1-3; 8 positions agree with TRBD1. The germline V gene has CDR1 SGHNT and CDR2 YYREEE (reference sequence). CDR3 length equals 16 residues. V dropped 4 bases and J dropped 4; count of bases not matched to a gene: 10. The CDR3 region has the DNA TGTGCCAGCAGCCTCGGACAGGGAGGAGGAGGAAACACCATATATTTT. Translating it yields CASSLGQGGGGNTIYF.

This clone was detected ten times or more. This chain uses TRBV12-3 or TRBV12-4 with TRBJ1-2; TRBD1 matches at 9 bases. Trimming removed 5 bases from V and 1 base from J; junction bases left unmatched: 8. The CDR3 sequence is 16 residues long. The CDR3 nucleotides read TGTGCCAGCAGTCGGACAGGGGCTTCTATTAACTATGGCTACACCTTC. The encoded protein is CASSRTGASINYGYTF.

This chain joins TRBV19 and TRBJ2-7, with TRBD1 matching 7 bases. Germline V gene data show CDR1 as LNHDA and CDR2 as SQIVND (reference sequence). Losses at the gene ends were 5 bases for V and 2 bases for J; bases not matched to a gene: 3. This CDR3 is built from 13 residues. In DNA form, the CDR3 reads TGTGCCAGTAGTCGACAGGGAACCTACGAGCAGTACTTC. As protein: CASSRQGTYEQYF.

This clone was recorded at least ten times. The chain carries TRBV12-3 or TRBV12-4 and TRBJ2-2, with 7 positions matching TRBD1. This CDR3 has 14 residues. After removal of 5 bases from V and 4 bases from J, the junction contained 4 bases not matched to a gene. The CDR3 nucleotides are TGTGCCAGCAGTCTGGGGACAGTCACCGGGGAGCTGTTTTTT. This codes for CASSLGTVTGELFF.

This clone was picked up many times. V usage is TRBV13 and J usage is TRBJ1-2, with D unresolved. The V gene lost 7 bases and the J gene lost 7 bases, with 16 bases spanning the gap. The CDR3 sequence is 13 residues long. The germline gives CDR1 PRHDT, CDR2 FYEKMQ (reference sequence). CDR3 DNA sequence: TGTGCCAGCACCTTGGGCCTGTCGTTTGGCTACACCTTC. Translated: CASTLGLSFGYTF.

At least ten counts were recorded for this clone. This chain links TRBV6-1 with TRBJ2-7; 7 bases are shared with TRBD1. The CDR3 is 15 amino acids. Looked up from germline, CDR1 is MNHNS and CDR2 is SASEGT. The ends lost 6 bases at V and 3 bases at J; junction bases unmatched: 11. CDR3 sequence reads: CASRGQLTAGYEQYF. The DNA for the CDR3 is TGTGCCAGCAGGGGACAGCTCACCGCCGGCTACGAGCAGTACTTC.

This clone was recorded at least ten times. The chain is built from TRBV6-4 and TRBJ2-3; D is possibly TRBD2 (5 bases). The germline gives CDR1 MRHNA, CDR2 SNTAGT. V lost 0 bases and J lost 6, with 16 bases in between. This CDR3 has 16 amino acids. The CDR3 loop is CASSDSGSGGSDTQYF. DNA of the CDR3: TGTGCCAGCAGTGACTCAGGGTCGGGCGGGTCCGATACGCAGTATTTT.

In its sample, this clone was seen many times. This chain connects TRBV24-1 to TRBJ2-1, with D possibly being TRBD1 or TRBD2 (5 bases each). CDR1 and CDR2 (germline): KGHDR, SFDVKD. The length of the CDR3 is 10 residues. V lost 9 bases and J 10 bases, leaving 9 bases between the germline ends. CDR3 DNA sequence: TGTGCCACCCTGAGGGGCGAGCAGTTCTTC. This encodes CATLRGEQFF.

This clone was counted at least ten times. The rearrangement links TRBV9 to TRBJ1-1; tentative D call: TRBD1 (6 bases). Between the trimmed V and J ends, which lost 3 bases and 0 bases, there was a span of 15 bases. CDR1 is SGDLS and CDR2 is YYNGEE in the germline V gene. The CDR3 spans 16 residues. The DNA for the CDR3 is TGTGCCAGCAGCGCCGGATGGGGGGCAATGAACACTGAAGCTTTCTTT. It encodes CASSAGWGAMNTEAFF.

At least ten counts were recorded for this clone. The chain links TRBV6-5 to TRBJ1-5, with D unresolved. Germline V gene lookup returns CDR1 MNHEY and CDR2 SVGAGI. V gave up 2 bases and J gave up 7 bases, with 9 bases separating them. CDR3 length: 13 amino acids. The CDR3 sequence: CASSYTAGQPQHF. CDR3 in DNA: TGTGCCAGCAGTTACACCGCGGGCCAGCCCCAGCATTTT.

This CDR3 is CASRPPTGAGGLDSYGYTF. The DNA of the CDR3 is TGTGCCAGCAGACCACCAACCGGGGCAGGGGGCCTAGATAGCTATGGCTACACCTTC. The chain links TRBV3-2 to TRBJ1-2; TRBD1 reflects the table's D call only, with no check against the DNA. TRBV3-2 is listed as a pseudogene. This CDR3 is built from 19 residues.

This clone was detected ten times or more. The chain has TRBV27 and TRBJ1-4; 8 positions match TRBD1. CDR3 length: 15 residues. V dropped 5 bases and J dropped 8; count of bases not matched to a gene: 10. CDR1 MNHEY and CDR2 SMNVEV come from the germline V gene (reference sequence). This CDR3 is CASSPPDRVGEKLFF. The CDR3 nucleotides are TGTGCCAGCAGTCCCCCGGACAGGGTGGGAGAAAAACTGTTTTTT.

This clone appeared once. This chain joins TRBV30 and TRBJ2-7; TRBD1 matches 10 bases. Germline loops: CDR1 GTSNPN, CDR2 SVGIG (reference sequence). The CDR3 spans 14 residues. After removal of 0 bases from V and 7 bases from J, the junction contained 6 bases not matched to a gene. The CDR3 nucleotides are TGTGCCTGGAGTGTAGGACAGGGGGGCGTGGAGCAGTACTTC. The encoded protein is CAWSVGQGGVEQYF.

On this clone: This may be a read error, as it is one base from a much larger clone. The chain is built from TRBV27 and TRBJ2-5, with D possibly being TRBD1 (6 bases). Germline V gives CDR1 MNHEY, CDR2 SMNVEV (reference sequence). The V and J ends lost 4 bases and 2 bases respectively, with 11 bases between them. The CDR3 spans 14 residues. CDR3 in DNA: TGTGCCAGCAGTTATACAGGGCATCAAGAGACCCAGTACTTC. Its protein is CASSYTGHQETQYF.

This clone was picked up a small number of times. The chain uses TRBV27 and TRBJ2-1; TRBD1 aligns across 9 bases. After removal of 4 bases from V and 7 bases from J, the junction contained 8 bases not matched to a gene. The CDR3 contains 15 residues. Looked up from germline, CDR1 is MNHEY and CDR2 is SMNVEV (reference sequence). CDR3 sequence reads: CASSYRDRATNEQFF. DNA of the CDR3: TGTGCCAGCAGTTACAGGGACAGGGCTACAAATGAGCAGTTCTTC.

Concerning this clone itself: A read error is possible here, since a much larger clone lies one base away. The chain has TRBV2 and TRBJ2-5, with TRBD2 matching 14 bases. CDR3 length equals 17 residues. The junction had 10 bases not matched to a gene; V was cut back by 7 bases and J by 3 bases. Looked up from germline, CDR1 is SNHLY and CDR2 is FYNNEI. The CDR3: CASTQEGTSGGEETQYF. The CDR3 nucleotides are TGTGCCAGCACCCAAGAGGGGACTAGCGGGGGCGAAGAGACCCAGTACTTC.

Of note for this clone: Possible read error: a much larger clone is one base away. The rearrangement links TRBV20-1 to TRBJ1-4; no reliable D call. CDR3 length: 11 amino acids. The germline V gene encodes CDR1 DFQATT and CDR2 SNEGSKA (reference sequence). CDR3 region: CSVELNEELFF. In DNA form, the CDR3 reads TGCAGTGTAGAACTAAATGAAGAACTGTTTTTT.

At least ten counts were recorded for this clone. The V and J genes are TRBV9 and TRBJ1-6, with D maybe TRBD1 (6 bases). Per germline, CDR1 SGDLS and CDR2 YYNGEE. Between the trimmed V and J ends, which lost 3 bases and 10 bases, there was a span of 17 bases. This CDR3 region has 15 residues. CDR3 amino acids: CASSAGAGVESPLHF. The DNA for the CDR3 is TGTGCCAGCAGCGCCGGGGCAGGGGTCGAGTCACCCCTCCACTTT.

This clone was observed many times. This rearrangement joins TRBV3-1 to TRBJ2-3; D perhaps matches TRBD1 (6 bases). Deletions cut 3 bases from V and 2 bases from J, with 12 bases between. The germline gives CDR1 LGHDT, CDR2 YNNKEL (reference sequence). This CDR3 is built from 15 residues. CDR3 sequence: CASSHSQGYTDTQYF. The CDR3 coding sequence is TGTGCCAGCAGCCATTCACAGGGCTACACAGATACGCAGTATTTT.

This clone was picked up many times. V and J are TRBV6-1 and TRBJ2-5; 8 nucleotides line up with TRBD2. Germline CDR1 and CDR2: MNHNS and SASEGT. Unmatched junction bases numbered 14, after V lost 9 bases and J lost 5 bases. The CDR3 is 15 amino acids. The chain's CDR3 is CASPVEAGVGETQYF. The CDR3, as DNA: TGTGCCAGTCCGGTAGAAGCGGGGGTAGGGGAGACCCAGTACTTC.

This clone showed up just a few times. CDR3 nucleotides: TGCAGCGTTGAAAATCTAGCGGGACAGACAGATACGCAGTATTTT. Translated, it gives CSVENLAGQTDTQYF. V gene TRBV29-1 combines with J gene TRBJ2-3, with 9 positions matching TRBD2. The V segment lost 2 bases and the J segment 3 bases; nucleotides outside the gene matches: 6. The CDR3 has 15 residues. CDR1 is SQVTM, CDR2 ANQGSEA, per germline.

This clone was observed a few times. A much larger clone lies one base from this, so it may be a read error. V gene TRBV9 combines with J gene TRBJ2-1; D remains unclear. CDR1 SGDLS and CDR2 YYNGEE come from the germline V gene. There are 11 residues in the CDR3. DNA of the CDR3: TGTGCCAGCATCGTAGGATCTGAGCAGTTCTTC. This codes for CASIVGSEQFF. The whole variable domain, filled in from reference TRBV9 and TRBJ2-1, reads DSGVTQTPKHLITATGQRVTLRCSPRSGDLSVYWYQQSLDQGLQFLIQYYNGEERAKGNILERFSAQQFPDLHSELNLSSLELGDSALYFCASIVGSEQFFGPGTRLTVL.

This clone appeared many times. The V call is TRBV30, the J call TRBJ1-6; D gene ambiguous. CDR1 is GTSNPN and CDR2 is SVGIG in the germline V gene (reference sequence). V was pared by 2 bases and J by 7 bases, with 18 bases between. The CDR3 spans 16 residues. The CDR3 nucleotides are TGTGCCTGGAGTCCCCGAGGCCTCATGGGGAATTCACCCCTCCACTTT. This codes for CAWSPRGLMGNSPLHF.

This clone was detected only a few times. One end of the junction varies from germline; a read error may be responsible. Other nucleotide sequences from this sample produce the same CDR3. V is TRBV5-6 and J is TRBJ1-4; the match to TRBD1 covers 8 bases. The CDR3 loop spans 15 amino acids. Germline-derived CDR1 and CDR2 are SGHDT and YYEEEE. CDR3 nucleotides: TGTGCCAGCAGCTTGCAGGGGGCTTCTAATGAAAAACTGTTTTTC. Translation gives CASSLQGASNEKLFF. Using reference TRBV5-6 and TRBJ1-4 for the parts outside the CDR3, the full variable domain is DAGVTQSPTHLIKTRGQQVTLRCSPKSGHDTVSWYQQALGQGPQFIFQYYEEEERQRGNFPDRFSGHQFPNYSSELNVNALLLGDSALYLCASSLQGASNEKLFFGSGTQLSVL.

Many counts were recorded for this clone. The V gene is TRBV5-5, the J gene TRBJ1-5; D uncertain. V lost 0 bases to trimming and J lost 4 bases, with 8 bases between them. Germline V gene sequence: CDR1 SGHKS, CDR2 YYEKEE (reference sequence). The length of the CDR3 is 14 residues. CDR3 in amino acids: CASSLDHRNQPQHF. DNA for the CDR3: TGTGCCAGCAGCTTGGATCATCGGAATCAGCCCCAGCATTTT.